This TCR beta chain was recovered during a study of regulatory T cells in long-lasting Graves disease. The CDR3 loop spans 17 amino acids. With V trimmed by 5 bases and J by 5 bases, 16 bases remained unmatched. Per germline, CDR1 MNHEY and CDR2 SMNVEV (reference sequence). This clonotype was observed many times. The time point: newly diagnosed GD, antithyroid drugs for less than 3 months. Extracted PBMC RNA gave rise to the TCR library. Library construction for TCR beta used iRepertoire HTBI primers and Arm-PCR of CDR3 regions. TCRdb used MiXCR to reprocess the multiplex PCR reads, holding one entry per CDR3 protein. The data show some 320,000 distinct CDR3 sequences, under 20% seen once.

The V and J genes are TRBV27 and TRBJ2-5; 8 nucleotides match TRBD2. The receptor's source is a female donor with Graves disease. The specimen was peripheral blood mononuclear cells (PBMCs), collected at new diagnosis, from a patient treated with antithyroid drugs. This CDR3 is CASSLRGGAVGLETQYF. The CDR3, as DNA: TGTGCCAGCAGTCTCCGGGGGGGGGCGGTAGGGCTCGAGACCCAGTACTTC.